The next 14 T cell receptor beta chains were all read from a single sample in a study of T cell repertoires in cytomegalovirus infection. TCRdb itself ran the reads through MiXCR, one entry per CDR3 protein. The sample yields hundreds of thousands of distinct CDR3 sequences, about 42% seen once. What these receptors recognize is not known. The sequences come from cultured PBMCs, collected from culture after CMV antigen stimulation. The receptors stem from a human donor in good health (CMV status not recorded). Some clones in this sample may be carry-over from other donors' samples.

A few counts support this clonotype. The chain has TRBV4-1 and TRBJ1-4; 8 bases align to TRBD1. The germline gives CDR1 MGHRA, CDR2 YSYEKL. Unmatched junction bases numbered 9, after V lost 8 bases and J lost 7 bases. This CDR3 has 14 residues. Written as DNA, the CDR3 is TGCGCCAGCGGCCTGGACAGGGCCGGTGAAAAACTGTTTTTT. Encoded protein: CASGLDRAGEKLFF.

A single count supports this clonotype. One end of the junction fails to match germline, which may point to a read error. The gene calls are TRBV6-2 or TRBV6-3 and TRBJ2-7; D gene uncertain. The CDR3 covers 11 residues. Germline-derived CDR1 and CDR2 are MNHEY and SVGEGT. CDR3 residues: CTSSLIYEQYF. The CDR3 nucleotides are TGTACCAGCAGTCTTATCTACGAGCAGTACTTC.

This clonotype was observed many times. V is TRBV7-2 and J is TRBJ1-5; weak D call: TRBD1 (6 bases). Per the germline V gene, CDR1 is SGHTA and CDR2 is FQGNSA. The CDR3 is 14 amino acids. V shed 1 base and J shed 5 bases, with 9 bases lying between them. Here the CDR3 DNA reads TGTGCCAGCAGCTTAGTCTCAGGGGATCAGCCCCAGCATTTT. Encoded protein: CASSLVSGDQPQHF.

Only a few counts were recorded for this clonotype. This chain joins TRBV7-2 and TRBJ2-5, with D unclear. CDR1 SGHTA and CDR2 FQGNSA come from the germline V gene. CDR3 size: 15 residues. Trimming stripped 0 bases from V and 0 bases from J, with 8 bases between. The CDR3 DNA is TGTGCCAGCAGCTTAGCCGGTCAGAACCAAGAGACCCAGTACTTC. It codes for CASSLAGQNQETQYF. Full variable domain (rest looked up from reference TRBV7-2 and TRBJ2-5): GAGVSQSPSNKVTEKGKDVELRCDPISGHTALYWYRQSLGQGLEFLIYFQGNSAPDKSGLPSDRFSAERTGGSVSTLTIQRTQQEDSAVYLCASSLAGQNQETQYFGPGTRLLVL.

This chain uses TRBV7-6 with TRBJ2-1; 8 bases are shared with TRBD1. Germline V gene data show CDR1 as SGHVS and CDR2 as FNYEAQ. This CDR3 spans 15 amino acids. V dropped 1 base and J dropped 6; count of bases not matched to a gene: 5. The CDR3 spells CASSLVGRGLNEQFF. CDR3 bases: TGTGCCAGCAGCTTAGTTGGCAGGGGGCTCAATGAGCAGTTCTTC.

The chain's CDR3 is CSAMTTSTDTQYF. In DNA, the CDR3 is TGCAGTGCTATGACTACAAGCACAGATACGCAGTATTTT. The chain recombines TRBV20-1 with TRBJ2-3; possibly TRBD2 for D (5 bases). V was trimmed by 4 bases and J by 0 bases, leaving 8 bases between them. The CDR3 runs 13 residues. Germline CDR1 DFQATT, CDR2 SNEGSKA (reference sequence).

The chain joins TRBV5-1 to TRBJ2-5, with TRBD1 matching over 10 bases. The length of the CDR3 is 14 residues. The V gene end was trimmed by 4 bases and the J gene end by 6 bases; junction bases not matched to a gene: 6. Germline V gives CDR1 SGHRS, CDR2 YFSETQ. This CDR3 is CASSRDRGAKTQYF. In DNA form, the CDR3 reads TGCGCCAGCAGCCGGGACAGGGGTGCAAAGACCCAGTACTTC.

The V gene is TRBV6-6, the J gene TRBJ1-5; tentatively, D is TRBD1 (5 bases). V was clipped by 3 bases and J by 2 bases, with 14 bases between them. The CDR3 totals 16 residues. CDR1 and CDR2 from the germline V gene are MNHNY and SVGAGI (reference sequence). The CDR3 spells CASSYGGGHRNQPQHF. DNA for the CDR3: TGTGCCAGCAGTTATGGGGGAGGACACCGCAATCAGCCCCAGCATTTT.

This clonotype was seen a few times. The chain carries TRBV4-3 and TRBJ2-3; TRBD2 agrees at 10 bases. This CDR3 comprises 17 residues. CDR1 LGHNA and CDR2 YSLEER come from the germline V gene. V dropped 1 base and J dropped 3; count of bases not matched to a gene: 7. CDR3 in DNA: TGCGCCAGCAGCCAAGGCCCCCCTAGCGGGAGTACAGATACGCAGTATTTT. Amino acids: CASSQGPPSGSTDTQYF.

V is TRBV6-6 and J is TRBJ2-7; 8 bases line up with TRBD2. With V trimmed by 6 bases and J by 5 bases, 9 bases remained unmatched. The CDR3 consists of 14 residues. Germline assignment: CDR1 MNHNY and CDR2 SVGAGI (reference sequence). The CDR3 sequence is CASSEYSGADEQYF. Written as DNA, the CDR3 is TGTGCCAGCAGCGAATATAGCGGGGCCGACGAGCAGTACTTC.

This rearrangement joins TRBV18 to TRBJ2-5, with TRBD1 matching over 9 bases. The length of the CDR3 is 20 residues. The junction had 17 bases not matched to a gene; V was cut back by 0 bases and J by 3 bases. The germline V gene encodes CDR1 KGHSH and CDR2 LQKENI. CDR3 sequence reads: CASSPPNALTDRGRKETQYF. Here the CDR3 DNA reads TGTGCCAGCTCACCACCCAACGCTTTGACGGACAGGGGACGCAAAGAGACCCAGTACTTC.

This clonotype was observed a few times. The CDR3 sequence is CASSFGFTDTQYF. CDR3 in DNA: TGTGCCAGCAGTTTCGGTTTCACAGATACGCAGTATTTT. This chain uses TRBV27 with TRBJ2-3; no reliable D call. V was trimmed by 3 bases and J by 2 bases, leaving 6 bases between them. The germline CDR1 and CDR2 sequences are MNHEY and SMNVEV (reference sequence). CDR3 size: 13 residues.

This clonotype was recorded a few times. CDR3 in amino acids: CASSLYRDNSPLHF. The CDR3 DNA reads TGTGCCAGCAGCTTATACAGGGATAATTCACCCCTCCACTTT. V usage is TRBV11-2 and J usage is TRBJ1-6; D may be TRBD1 (6 bases). Germline assignment: CDR1 SGHAT and CDR2 FQNNGV. Trimming pared 2 bases from V and 5 bases from J, leaving 7 bases between. This CDR3 has 14 amino acids.

A single count supports this clonotype. The chain combines TRBV11-2 with TRBJ2-5; a possible D gene is TRBD2 (5 bases). CDR3 size: 23 residues. Trimming removed 5 bases at V and 3 bases at J, with 40 bases between. Per the germline V gene, CDR1 is SGHAT and CDR2 is FQNNGV. CDR3 residues: CASSTCAYGETAFPSTEEETQYF. As DNA, the CDR3 is TGTGCCAGCAGCACCTGCGCTTACGGCGAAACAGCTTTCCCTAGCACCGAAGAAGAGACCCAGTACTTC.